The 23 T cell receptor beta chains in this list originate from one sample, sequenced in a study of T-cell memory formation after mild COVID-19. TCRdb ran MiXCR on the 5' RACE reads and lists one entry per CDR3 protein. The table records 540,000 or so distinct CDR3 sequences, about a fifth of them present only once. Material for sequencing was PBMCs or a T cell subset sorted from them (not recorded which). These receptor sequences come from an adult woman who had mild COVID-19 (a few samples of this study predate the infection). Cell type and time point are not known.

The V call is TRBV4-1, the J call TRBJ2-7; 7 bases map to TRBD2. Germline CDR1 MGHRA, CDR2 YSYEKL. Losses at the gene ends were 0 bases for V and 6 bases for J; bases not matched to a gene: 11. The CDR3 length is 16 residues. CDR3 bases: TGCGCCAGCAGCCAAGATCCGGGACTATTTCTCCCCGAGCAGTACTTC. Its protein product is CASSQDPGLFLPEQYF.

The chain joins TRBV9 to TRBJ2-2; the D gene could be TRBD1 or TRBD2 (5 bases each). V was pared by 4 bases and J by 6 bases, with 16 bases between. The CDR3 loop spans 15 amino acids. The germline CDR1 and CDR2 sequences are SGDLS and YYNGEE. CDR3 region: CASSPHEGLAGELFF. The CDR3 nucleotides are TGTGCCAGCAGCCCCCACGAGGGGCTGGCCGGGGAGCTGTTTTTT.

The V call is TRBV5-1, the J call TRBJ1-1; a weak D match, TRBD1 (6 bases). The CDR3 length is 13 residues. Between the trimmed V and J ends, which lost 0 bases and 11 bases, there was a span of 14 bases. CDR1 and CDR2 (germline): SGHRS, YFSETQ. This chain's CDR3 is CASSLEGHLLAFF. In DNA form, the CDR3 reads TGCGCCAGCAGCTTGGAGGGACACCTCTTGGCTTTCTTT.

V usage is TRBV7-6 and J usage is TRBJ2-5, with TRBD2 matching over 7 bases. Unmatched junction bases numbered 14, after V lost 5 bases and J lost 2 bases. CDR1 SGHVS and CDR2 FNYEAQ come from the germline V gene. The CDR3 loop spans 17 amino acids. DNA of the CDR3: TGTGCCAGCAGCAGCTCCCGGTACGGGGGGAGTCAAGAGACCCAGTACTTC. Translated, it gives CASSSSRYGGSQETQYF.

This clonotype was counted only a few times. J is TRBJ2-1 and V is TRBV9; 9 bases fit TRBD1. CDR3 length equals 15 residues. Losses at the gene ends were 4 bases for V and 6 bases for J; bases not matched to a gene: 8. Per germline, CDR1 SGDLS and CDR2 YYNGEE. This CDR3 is CASSPAGQGPNEQFF. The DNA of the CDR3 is TGTGCCAGCAGCCCAGCGGGACAGGGACCCAATGAGCAGTTCTTC.

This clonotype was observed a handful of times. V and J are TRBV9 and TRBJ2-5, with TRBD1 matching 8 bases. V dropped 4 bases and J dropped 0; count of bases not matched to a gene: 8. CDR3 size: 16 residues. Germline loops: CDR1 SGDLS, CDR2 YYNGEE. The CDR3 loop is CASSTSRQGHQETQYF. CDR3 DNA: TGTGCCAGCAGCACGTCCAGACAGGGGCACCAAGAGACCCAGTACTTC. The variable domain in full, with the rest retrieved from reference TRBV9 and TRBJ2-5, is DSGVTQTPKHLITATGQRVTLRCSPRSGDLSVYWYQQSLDQGLQFLIQYYNGEERAKGNILERFSAQQFPDLHSELNLSSLELGDSALYFCASSTSRQGHQETQYFGPGTRLLVL.

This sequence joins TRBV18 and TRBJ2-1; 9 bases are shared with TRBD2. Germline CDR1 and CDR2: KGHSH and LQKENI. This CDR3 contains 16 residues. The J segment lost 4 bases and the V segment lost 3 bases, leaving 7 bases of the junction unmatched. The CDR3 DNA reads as TGTGCCAGCTCACCGTGGGCTAGCGGGGCTTACAATGAGCAGTTCTTC. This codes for CASSPWASGAYNEQFF.

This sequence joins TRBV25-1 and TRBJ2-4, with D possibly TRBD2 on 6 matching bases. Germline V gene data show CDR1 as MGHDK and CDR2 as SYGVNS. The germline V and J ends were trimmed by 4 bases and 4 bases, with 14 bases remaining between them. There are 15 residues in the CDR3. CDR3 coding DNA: TGTGCCAGCAGTGGGGGGTCAGGAGGGAAAAACATTCAGTACTTC. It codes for CASSGGSGGKNIQYF.

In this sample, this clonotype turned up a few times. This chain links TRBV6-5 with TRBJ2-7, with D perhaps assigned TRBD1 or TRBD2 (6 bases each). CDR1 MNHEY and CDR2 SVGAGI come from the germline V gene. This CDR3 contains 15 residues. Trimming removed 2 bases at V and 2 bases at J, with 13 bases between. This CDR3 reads CASSYRGDGPYEQYF. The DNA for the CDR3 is TGTGCCAGCAGTTACAGGGGGGACGGTCCCTACGAGCAGTACTTC.

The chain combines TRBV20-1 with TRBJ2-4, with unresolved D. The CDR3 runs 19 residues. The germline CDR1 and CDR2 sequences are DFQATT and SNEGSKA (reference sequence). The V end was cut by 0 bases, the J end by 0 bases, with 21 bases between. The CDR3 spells CSARESPPGLILAKNIQYF. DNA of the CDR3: TGCAGTGCTAGAGAATCCCCCCCGGGCTTAATTCTAGCCAAAAACATTCAGTACTTC.

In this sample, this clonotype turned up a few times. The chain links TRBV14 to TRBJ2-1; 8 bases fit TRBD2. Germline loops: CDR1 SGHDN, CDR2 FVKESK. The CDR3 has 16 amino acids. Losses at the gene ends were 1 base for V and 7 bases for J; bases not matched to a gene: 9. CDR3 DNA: TGTGCCAGCAGCCAAGTTGAACTAGCGGTGGGTAATGAGCAGTTCTTC. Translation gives CASSQVELAVGNEQFF.

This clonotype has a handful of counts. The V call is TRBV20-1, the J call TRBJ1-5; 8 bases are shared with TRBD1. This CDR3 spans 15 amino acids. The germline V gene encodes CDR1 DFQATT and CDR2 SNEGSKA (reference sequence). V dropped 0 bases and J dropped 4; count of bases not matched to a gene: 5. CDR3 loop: CSARDVRTGNQPQHF. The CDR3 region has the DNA TGCAGTGCTAGAGATGTGAGGACAGGGAATCAGCCCCAGCATTTT.

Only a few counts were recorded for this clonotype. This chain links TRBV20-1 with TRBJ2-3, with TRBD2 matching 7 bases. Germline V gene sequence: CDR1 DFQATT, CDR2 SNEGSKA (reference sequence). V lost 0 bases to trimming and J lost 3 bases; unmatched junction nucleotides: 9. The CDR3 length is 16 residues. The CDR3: CSARDLAGAGTDTQYF. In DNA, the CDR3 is TGCAGTGCTAGAGATCTGGCGGGAGCCGGGACAGATACGCAGTATTTT.

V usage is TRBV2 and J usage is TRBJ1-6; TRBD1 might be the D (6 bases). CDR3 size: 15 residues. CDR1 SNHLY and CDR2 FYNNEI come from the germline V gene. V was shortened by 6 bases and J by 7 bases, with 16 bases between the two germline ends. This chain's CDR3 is CASSRGGRANSPLHF. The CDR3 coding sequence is TGTGCCAGCAGCCGGGGGGGCAGGGCAAATTCACCCCTCCACTTT. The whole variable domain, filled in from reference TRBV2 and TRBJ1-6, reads EPEVTQTPSHQVTQMGQEVILRCVPISNHLYFYWYRQILGQKVEFLVSFYNNEISEKSEIFDDQFSVERPDGSNFTLKIRSTKLEDSAMYFCASSRGGRANSPLHFGNGTRLTVT.

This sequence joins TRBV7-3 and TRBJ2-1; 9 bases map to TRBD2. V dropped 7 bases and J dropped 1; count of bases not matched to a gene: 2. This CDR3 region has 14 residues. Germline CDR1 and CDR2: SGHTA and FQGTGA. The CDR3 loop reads CASKLAGSYNEQFF. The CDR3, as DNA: TGTGCCAGCAAGCTAGCGGGATCCTACAATGAGCAGTTCTTC.

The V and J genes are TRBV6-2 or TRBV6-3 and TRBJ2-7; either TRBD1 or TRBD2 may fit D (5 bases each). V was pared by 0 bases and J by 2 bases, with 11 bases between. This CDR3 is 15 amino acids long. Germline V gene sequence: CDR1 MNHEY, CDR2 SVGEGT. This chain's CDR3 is CASSYSRAGTYEQYF. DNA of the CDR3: TGTGCCAGCAGTTACTCGAGGGCAGGGACCTACGAGCAGTACTTC.

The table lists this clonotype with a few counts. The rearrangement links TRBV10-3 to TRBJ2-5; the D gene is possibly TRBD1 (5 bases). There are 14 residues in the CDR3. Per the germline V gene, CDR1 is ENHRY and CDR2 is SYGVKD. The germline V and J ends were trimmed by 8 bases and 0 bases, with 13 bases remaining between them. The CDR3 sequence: CAISDRTYQETQYF. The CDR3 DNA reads TGTGCCATCTCCGACAGAACGTACCAAGAGACCCAGTACTTC.

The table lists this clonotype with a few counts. The CDR3 region is CASSPIHSGVIEETQYF. CDR3 bases: TGTGCCAGCAGCCCGATACATAGCGGAGTAATCGAAGAGACCCAGTACTTC. The chain combines TRBV14 with TRBJ2-5; possibly TRBD2 for D (6 bases). The CDR3 consists of 17 residues. Trimming took 4 bases from V and 3 from J, leaving 21 bases between them. Germline CDR1 and CDR2: SGHDN and FVKESK.

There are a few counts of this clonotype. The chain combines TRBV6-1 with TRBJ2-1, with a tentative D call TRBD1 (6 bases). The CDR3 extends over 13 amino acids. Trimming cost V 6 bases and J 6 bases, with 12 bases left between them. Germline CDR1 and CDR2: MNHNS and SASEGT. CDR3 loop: CASRARGFNEQFF. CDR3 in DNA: TGTGCCAGCAGGGCTAGGGGGTTCAATGAGCAGTTCTTC.

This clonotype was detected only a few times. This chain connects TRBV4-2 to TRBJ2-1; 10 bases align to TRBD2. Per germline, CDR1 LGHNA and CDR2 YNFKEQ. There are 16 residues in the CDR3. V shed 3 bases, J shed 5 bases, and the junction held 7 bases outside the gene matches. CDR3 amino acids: CASSQLWTSGDNEQFF. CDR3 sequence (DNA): TGTGCCAGCAGCCAGCTGTGGACTAGCGGAGACAATGAGCAGTTCTTC.

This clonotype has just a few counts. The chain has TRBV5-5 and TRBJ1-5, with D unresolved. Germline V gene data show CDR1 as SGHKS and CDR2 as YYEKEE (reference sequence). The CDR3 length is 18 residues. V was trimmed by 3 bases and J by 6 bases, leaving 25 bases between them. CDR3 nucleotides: TGTGCCAGCAGCTCCCAGTCTCTGGGTTTTGATAGGTTTCAGCCCCAGCATTTT. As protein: CASSSQSLGFDRFQPQHF.

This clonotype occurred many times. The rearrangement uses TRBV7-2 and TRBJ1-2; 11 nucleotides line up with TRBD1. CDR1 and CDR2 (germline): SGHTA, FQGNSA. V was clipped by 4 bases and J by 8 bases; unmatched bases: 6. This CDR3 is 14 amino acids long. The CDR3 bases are TGTGCCAGCAGCTCCGCCGGGACAGGGGGAGGCTACACCTTC. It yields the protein CASSSAGTGGGYTF.

The CDR3 DNA reads as TGTGCCAGTCCGCAGCTTGGAAGTTTGAGGTCAATAGCGGGAATTACAGATACGCAGTATTTT. Translated: CASPQLGSLRSIAGITDTQYF. V and J are TRBV5-8 and TRBJ2-3; 8 bases are a match to TRBD2. The CDR3 is 21 residues long. Germline loops: CDR1 SGHTS, CDR2 YDEGEE. Trimming at V came to 8 bases and at J to 3 bases, leaving 29 bases not matched to a gene.